This note documents a single T cell receptor (beta chain) sequence. The data were taken from a study of memory CD4+ T cells and cytomegalovirus serostatus. From germline, CDR1 is MDHEN and CDR2 SYDVKM. CDR3 length: 18 residues. The V and J ends lost 5 bases and 3 bases, in that order; junction bases with no gene match: 15. Assay used: immunoSEQ multiplex PCR; TCRdb lists only in-frame clones, some missing. The sample shows around 63,000 clones, about 78% of them seen only once. Single viable CD3+CD4+CD8-CD45RO+ cells were sorted as the memory CD4+ T cells. The origin of this receptor is an adult in good health and CMV-seronegative. Some clones in this sample may be carry-over from other donors' samples. This chain joins TRBV28 and TRBJ2-3; 9 positions agree with TRBD2. The specimen was memory CD4+ T cells from blood. CDR3 DNA sequence: TGTGCCAGCAGTCAACCCGCGGGACTAGCTAAGGGAACAGATACGCAGTATTTT. This gives the protein CASSQPAGLAKGTDTQYF.